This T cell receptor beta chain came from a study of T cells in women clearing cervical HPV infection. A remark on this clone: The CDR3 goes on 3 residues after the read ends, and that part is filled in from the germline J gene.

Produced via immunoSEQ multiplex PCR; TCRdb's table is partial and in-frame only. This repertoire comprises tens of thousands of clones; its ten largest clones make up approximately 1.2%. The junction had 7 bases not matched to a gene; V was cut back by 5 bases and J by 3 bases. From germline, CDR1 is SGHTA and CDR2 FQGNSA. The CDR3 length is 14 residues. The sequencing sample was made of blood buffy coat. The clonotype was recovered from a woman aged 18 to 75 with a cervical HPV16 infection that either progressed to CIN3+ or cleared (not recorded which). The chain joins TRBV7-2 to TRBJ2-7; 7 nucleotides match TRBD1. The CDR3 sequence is CASSIGQAYYEQYF. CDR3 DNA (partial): TGTGCCAGCAGCATCGGACAGGCCTACTACGAG.